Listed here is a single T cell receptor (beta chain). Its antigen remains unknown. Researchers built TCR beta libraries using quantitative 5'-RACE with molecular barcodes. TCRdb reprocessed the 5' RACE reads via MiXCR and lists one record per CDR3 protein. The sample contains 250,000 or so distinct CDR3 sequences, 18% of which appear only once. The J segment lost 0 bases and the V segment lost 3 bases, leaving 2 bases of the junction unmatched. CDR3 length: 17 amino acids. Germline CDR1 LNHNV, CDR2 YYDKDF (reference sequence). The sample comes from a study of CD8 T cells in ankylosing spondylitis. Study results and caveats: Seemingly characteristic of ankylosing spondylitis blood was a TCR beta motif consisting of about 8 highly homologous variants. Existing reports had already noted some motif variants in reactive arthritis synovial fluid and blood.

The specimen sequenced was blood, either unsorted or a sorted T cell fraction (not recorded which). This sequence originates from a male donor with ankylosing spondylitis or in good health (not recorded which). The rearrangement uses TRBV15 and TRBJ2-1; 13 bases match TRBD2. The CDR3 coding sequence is TGTGCCACCAGCAGGGGACTAGCGGGACCCTCCTACAATGAGCAGTTCTTC. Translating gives CATSRGLAGPSYNEQFF.